The subject of this entry is one T cell receptor (beta chain). Its antigen is not identified. The data were taken from a study of Ad26.COV2.S vaccination and SARS-CoV-2 variants. Study context: Donor was in the COV1001 Ad26.COV2.S trial arm.

Study-wide results and limits: Individuals receiving vaccine had higher spike-specific TCR breadth than placebo recipients did.

The CDR3 has 14 residues. V lost 11 bases, J lost 5 bases, and 19 bases lay in between. Germline V lookup: CDR1 MNHEY, CDR2 SVGAGI. Clones were read by immunoSEQ multiplex PCR, and TCRdb kept only the in-frame ones, dropping some. There are roughly 400,000 clones in the sample; roughly 88% occur only once, and under 4.5% lies in the top ten. Specified treatment: around 19 received Ad26.COV2.S at low or high dose, single or two shots; about 5 received placebo; per-sample allocation not given. Samples analyzed were those drawn on day 63 after the first vaccine or placebo injection. Vaccine was an Ad26 vector expressing Wuhan-strain SARS-CoV-2 spike.

V gene TRBV6-5 combines with J gene TRBJ2-1, with a possible D match to TRBD2 (7 bases). This receptor was obtained from a person aged 18-60 years who received the Ad26.COV2.S COVID-19 vaccine or a placebo. Here the sequenced sample was peripheral blood, taken in a trial of Ad26.COV2.S vaccine versus placebo. CDR3 DNA sequence: TGTGCCGGGGGGGCCGGGATCGAGGACAATGAGCAGTTCTTC. Residues: CAGGAGIEDNEQFF.